The clone carrying this T cell receptor (beta chain) was recorded a few times. V was shortened by 3 bases and J by 10 bases, with 15 bases between the two germline ends. CDR1 is ENHRY, CDR2 SYGVKD, per germline. The CDR3 contains 13 residues. These data belong to a study of blood T cells in healthy people across ages. Primed by a sample-barcoded 5' primer and a J-beta primer mix, a second PCR proceeded for about 6 to 11 cycles. Each CDR3 protein is one row after TCRdb ran MiXCR on the 5' RACE reads. The sample records 1.4 million or so distinct CDR3 sequences, approximately 43% being singletons. The specimen sequenced was blood. This chain uses TRBV10-3 with TRBJ1-2; tentatively, D is TRBD1 (5 bases). The source is a woman under 30 in good health. As DNA, the CDR3 is TGTGCCATCAGTGAATTAGTCGTGGGGGACTACACCTTC. Amino acids: CAISELVVGDYTF.